The T cell receptor beta chain described here comes from a study of glioma-infiltrating T cells after dendritic cell vaccination. The study's findings and limits: Survival was not directly related to TCR clonality in these patients.

This CDR3 is built from 19 residues. From germline, CDR1 is SSHAT and CDR2 FNYEAQ (reference sequence). Sequencing used immunoSEQ multiplex PCR; TCRdb keeps in-frame clones, though not all of them. The data hold nearly 85,000 clones, with around 90% observed a single time. In regard to this clone: Its antigen is unknown. A junction end diverges from the germline sequence, so it may reflect a read error.

None of the glioblastoma patients had an isocitrate dehydrogenase mutation. The receptor was isolated from a human donor with glioblastoma. This chain uses TRBV7-7 with TRBJ1-5, with a tentative D call TRBD1 (6 bases). Material: blood, obtained before dendritic cell vaccination. The CDR3 loop is CASSFLSDRGGTGHQPQHF. The CDR3 region has the DNA TGTGCTAGCAGCTTTCTGTCGGACAGAGGGGGAACTGGGCATCAGCCCCAGCATTTT.